The TCR beta chain under discussion was sequenced for a study of naive and memory T cell subsets. Overall study findings and caveats: There was no ground truth to check naive and memory subset results.

Per germline, CDR1 SGHRS and CDR2 YFSETQ. This CDR3 has 15 amino acids. V shed 0 bases, J shed 0 bases, and the junction held 3 bases outside the gene matches. The beta constant-region primer was an equimolar mix of two oligonucleotides covering TRBC1 and TRBC2. TCRdb redid the calling of the UMI-ligation and nested PCR reads with MiXCR, one entry per CDR3 protein. The profile shows 130,000 to 150,000 distinct CDR3 sequences, approximately 15% of them singletons. About this clonotype: Its matching antigen is unknown.

The origin of this receptor is a human donor in good health. V gene TRBV5-1 combines with J gene TRBJ2-7; 7 bases match TRBD1. Sequenced sample: naive CD4+ T cells from blood. The CDR3 sequence: CASSLDGTASYEQYF. CDR3 sequence (DNA): TGCGCCAGCAGCTTGGACGGGACAGCCTCCTACGAGCAGTACTTC. The complete variable domain, with remaining parts taken from reference TRBV5-1 and TRBJ2-7, reads KAGVTQTPRYLIKTRGQQVTLSCSPISGHRSVSWYQQTPGQGLQFLFEYFSETQRNKGNFPGRFSGRQFSNSRSEMNVSTLELGDSALYLCASSLDGTASYEQYFGPGTRLTVT.